The following is a T cell receptor (beta chain) sequence with its context. No antigen is known for it. CDR3 length: 14 residues. With 4 bases removed from V and 9 bases from J, the gap between germline ends came to 13 bases. CDR1 and CDR2 (germline): LNHDA, SQIVND (reference sequence). This record comes from a study of vaccination and CD4 T cells after COVID-19. The study sequenced cultured CD4+ T cell DNA using the Oncomine TCR Beta short-read assay. TCRdb passed the PCR reads through MiXCR, listing each CDR3 protein once. The repertoire holds some 10,000 distinct CDR3 sequences, 40% to 50% seen once, with around 29% in the top ten. Treatment in this sample: roughly 10-day PBMC culture with coronavirus spike peptide pools or control peptides (ViraFEST assay).

The origin of this receptor is a human donor who had recovered from COVID-19. The V gene is TRBV19, the J gene TRBJ1-6; weak D call: TRBD1 (5 bases). Sequenced input: CD4+ T cells from blood, cultured in vitro. CDR3 region: CASSKGQAGSPLHF. As DNA, the CDR3 is TGTGCCAGTAGTAAGGGGCAGGCAGGTTCACCCCTCCACTTT.